The entry below gives a single T cell receptor beta chain sequence along with its context. TCRdb reanalyzed the 5' RACE reads and collapses them to one entry per CDR3 protein, without DNA. This sample's table reports over 100,000 distinct CDR3 sequences. This entry comes from a study of T cells expressing NK-cell markers. On the study more broadly: Investigators obtained TCR beta repertoires from sorted CD3+CD56+NKG2C+, CD3+CD56+NKG2C- and CD3+CD56-NKG2C+ T cells.

CDR1 LNHDA and CDR2 SQIVND come from the germline V gene (reference sequence). CDR3 length: 17 amino acids. Material for sequencing was blood T cells: a sorted CD56 or NKG2C T cell subset, CD4+ or CD8+ T cells, or bulk PBMC T cells (not recorded which). The chain carries TRBV19 and TRBJ2-1; TCRdb's D gene call, TRBD2, goes unchecked for lack of DNA. The TCR comes from a woman between 18 and 70 years old in good health. CDR3 amino acids: CASSTSVASGTYNEQFF.